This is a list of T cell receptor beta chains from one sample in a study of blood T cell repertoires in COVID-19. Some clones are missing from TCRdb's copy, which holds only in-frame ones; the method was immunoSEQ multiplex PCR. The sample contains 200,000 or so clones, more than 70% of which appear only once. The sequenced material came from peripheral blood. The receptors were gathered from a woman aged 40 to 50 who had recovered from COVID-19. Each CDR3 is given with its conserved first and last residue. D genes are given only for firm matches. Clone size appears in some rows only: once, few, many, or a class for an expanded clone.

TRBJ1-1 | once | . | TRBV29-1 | TGCAGCGCCAAATCCACTGAAGCTTTCTTT | CSAKSTEAFF
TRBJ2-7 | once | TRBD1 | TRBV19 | TGTGCCAGTAGAACCGGGACAGGCTACGAGCAGTACTTC | CASRTGTGYEQYF
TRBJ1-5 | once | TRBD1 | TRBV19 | TGTGCCAGTAGTACAGGGGGCTATCAGCCCCAGCATTTT | CASSTGGYQPQHF
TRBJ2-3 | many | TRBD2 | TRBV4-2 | TGTGCCAGCAGCCCGTTAGCGGGAGGCCTCGCGGACACAGATACGCAGTATTTT | CASSPLAGGLADTDTQYF
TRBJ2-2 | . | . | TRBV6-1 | TGTGCCAGCAGTGAAGCCGGAACAGGGTTGAACACCGGGGAGCTGTTTTTT | CASSEAGTGLNTGELFF
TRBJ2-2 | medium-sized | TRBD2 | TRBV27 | TGTGCCAGCAGTATAAGCGGGAGGGCCCCTCCCGGGGAGCTGTTTTTT | CASSISGRAPPGELFF
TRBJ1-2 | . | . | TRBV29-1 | TGCAGCGTTACCAGGGACTATGGCTACACCTTC | CSVTRDYGYTF
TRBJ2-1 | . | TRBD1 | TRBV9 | TGTGCCAGCAGCGTGGACAGGGGCAATGAGCAGTTCTTC | CASSVDRGNEQFF
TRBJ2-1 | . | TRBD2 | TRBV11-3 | TGTGCCAGCAGCCCACGGGGACTAGCGAATGAGCAGTTCTTC | CASSPRGLANEQFF
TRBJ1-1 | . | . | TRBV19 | TGTGCCAGTAGTTACCGCCCCAGGGTAGGTTCCACTGAAGCTTTCTTT | CASSYRPRVGSTEAFF
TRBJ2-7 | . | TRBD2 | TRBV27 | TGTGCCAGCAGGGCCCTACTCCGGACTAGTTTCTCCTACGAGCAGTACTTC | CASRALLRTSFSYEQYF
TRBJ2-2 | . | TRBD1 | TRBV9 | TGTGCCAGCAGCGTATCCGGGACAGGGCGAACCGGGGAGCTGTTTTTT | CASSVSGTGRTGELFF
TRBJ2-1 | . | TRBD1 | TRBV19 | TGTGCCAGTAGTATGTCAGGGGGCTCCTACAATGAGCAGTTCTTC | CASSMSGGSYNEQFF
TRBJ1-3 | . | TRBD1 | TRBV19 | TGTGCCAGTAGTGCCCGACAGGGGGAAAATGGAAACACCATATATTTT | CASSARQGENGNTIYF
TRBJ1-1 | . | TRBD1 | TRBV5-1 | TGCGCCAGCAGCTTGGCAGGGGGACAGCCGAACCCTGAAGCTTTCTTT | CASSLAGGQPNPEAFF
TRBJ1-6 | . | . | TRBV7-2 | TGTGCCAGCAGCTTACTTATGGGAGGCAATTCACCCCTCCACTTT | CASSLLMGGNSPLHF